A selection of T cell receptor beta chains follows, all from one sample in a study of response to subunit inactivated influenza vaccine. TCRdb reprocessed the RT-PCR reads via MiXCR and lists one record per CDR3 protein. This table has hundreds of thousands of distinct CDR3 sequences, roughly 10% appearing once. Sequences were derived from PBMCs from blood, sampled on the day of vaccination. The source is a man aged 45-60 years who received an inactivated influenza vaccine. Each CDR3 is given with its conserved first and last residue. Each record gives: J gene, V gene, D gene, clone size, CDR3 DNA, CDR3 protein. The D gene is left open where the match is weak. Size is stated for part of the rows, as once, few or many counts, or as a class when the clone is expanded.

TRBJ1-2,TRBV27,TRBD1,many,TGTGCCAGCAGTTTATCATCCCGGCAGGGGGCGCGGGCTGGCTATGGCTACACCTTC,CASSLSSRQGARAGYGYTF
TRBJ2-2,TRBV24-1,TRBD1,few,TGTGCCACCAGTGATTTTGGGACAGTCGCGAACACCGGGGAGCTGTTTTTT,CATSDFGTVANTGELFF
TRBJ1-4,TRBV20-1,TRBD1,-,TGCAGTGCTACCCTGAGACAGGGACTAAATGAAAAACTGTTTTTT,CSATLRQGLNEKLFF
TRBJ2-1,TRBV23-1,TRBD1,-,TGCGCCAGCCACACCGGGGGACAGGGGCTAAGTGAGCAGTTCTTC,CASHTGGQGLSEQFF
TRBJ2-4,TRBV5-1,TRBD2,-,TGCGCCAGCAGCCAGGGACTAGCGGACGCCAAAAACATTCAGTACTTC,CASSQGLADAKNIQYF
TRBJ2-7,TRBV20-1,TRBD1,-,TGCAGTGCTAGAGATGGCGACAGGGTCTACGAGCAGTACTTC,CSARDGDRVYEQYF
TRBJ2-7,TRBV7-2,-,-,TGTGCCAGCAGCTCTAAGGGGGGACTGAGCTACGAGCAGTACTTC,CASSSKGGLSYEQYF
TRBJ2-1,TRBV5-1,TRBD2,few,TGCGCCAGCAGCTCTCCGGGAGGCTACAATGAGCAGTTCTTC,CASSSPGGYNEQFF
TRBJ2-7,TRBV29-1,TRBD1,few,TGCAGCATAGTGGTGGGACAGGGGTCCTACGAGCAGTACTTC,CSIVVGQGSYEQYF
TRBJ2-3,TRBV12-3/TRBV12-4,TRBD2,few,TGTGCCAGCAGGGACTTGGGGGGGGAGGCAGATACGCAGTATTTT,CASRDLGGEADTQYF
TRBJ1-2,TRBV9,TRBD1,-,TGTGCCAGCAGCGTAGTAGGGACAGGGGGCGCTGACTATGGCTACACCTTC,CASSVVGTGGADYGYTF
TRBJ2-7,TRBV18,-,few,TGTGCCAGCTCACCGAAGAGCTCCTACGAGCAGTACTTC,CASSPKSSYEQYF
TRBJ2-2,TRBV5-1,TRBD1,many,TGCGCCAGCGAGATGACAGGGGGCGTAACGAACACCGGGGAGCTGTTTTTT,CASEMTGGVTNTGELFF
TRBJ2-7,TRBV12-3/TRBV12-4,-,few,TGTGCCAGCAATAGACAGGGACTTACCTACGAGCAGTACTTC,CASNRQGLTYEQYF
TRBJ2-5,TRBV6-5,-,-,TGTGCCAGCAGTTACTCGTCGGGTTCAGGGGAGACCCAGTACTTC,CASSYSSGSGETQYF
TRBJ2-3,TRBV29-1,-,few,TGCAGCGTCCGGGGGGTCCCGGGACACCTCACAGATACGCAGTATTTT,CSVRGVPGHLTDTQYF
TRBJ2-7,TRBV5-6,-,-,TGTGCCAGCATAAGTAGGCTCAGGGTCTACGAGCAGTACTTC,CASISRLRVYEQYF
TRBJ2-5,TRBV7-9,-,-,TGTGCCAGCAGCTATCTAGTTTTAGAGACCCAGTACTTC,CASSYLVLETQYF
TRBJ2-7,TRBV7-9,-,-,TGTGCCAGCAGCCGCCTTACTCTAGTTCAGCAGTACGAGCAGTACTTC,CASSRLTLVQQYEQYF
TRBJ2-1,TRBV2,-,many,TGTGCCAGCCTTGAACTAGATGAGCAGTTCTTC,CASLELDEQFF
TRBJ2-5,TRBV9,-,few,TGTGCCAGCAGCGTTGGAGCGGTGTCAGAGACCCAGTACTTC,CASSVGAVSETQYF
TRBJ2-1,TRBV7-2,-,few,TGTGCCAGCAGCTTAATGAGGTCCAATGAGCAGTTCTTC,CASSLMRSNEQFF
TRBJ2-2,TRBV6-5,-,few,TGTGCCAGCAGTTACGACAGTAATATTAACACCGGGGAGCTGTTTTTT,CASSYDSNINTGELFF
TRBJ1-5,TRBV28,-,few,TGTGCCAGCACGGCAGCCGGAGTCCAGCCCCAGCATTTT,CASTAAGVQPQHF
TRBJ1-1,TRBV7-8,-,many,TGTGCCAGCAGCAGGGGTAGGGGAACTACTGAAGCTTTCTTT,CASSRGRGTTEAFF
TRBJ2-5,TRBV4-2,-,-,TGTGCCAGCAGCCAAGACCGCGGGCGGGGTCTGGAGACCCAGTACTTC,CASSQDRGRGLETQYF
TRBJ2-3,TRBV11-2,-,many,TGTGCCAGCAGCTTAGCTCGGAGGGCCACAGATACGCAGTATTTT,CASSLARRATDTQYF
TRBJ1-1,TRBV28,-,few,TGTGCCAGCAGCGTTTGGCCGTCGAGAGCTGAAGCTTTCTTT,CASSVWPSRAEAFF
TRBJ2-6,TRBV10-3,-,-,TGTGCCATCAGTGAAATTGGGGCCAACGTCCTGACTTTC,CAISEIGANVLTF
TRBJ2-7,TRBV6-1,TRBD1,few,TGTGCCAGACCTTCCGTAACACGGGACAGGGGATACGAGCAGTACTTC,CARPSVTRDRGYEQYF
TRBJ1-4,TRBV4-2,TRBD1,-,TGTGCCAGCAGGGAGAACTTCCGGGACAGGGACGAAAAACTGTTTTTT,CASRENFRDRDEKLFF
TRBJ2-2,TRBV20-1,TRBD2,few,TGCAGTGCTCCTGGACTAGCGGGAGCGAACACCGGGGAGCTGTTTTTT,CSAPGLAGANTGELFF
TRBJ2-1,TRBV4-2,TRBD2,-,TGTGCCAGCAGCCTCCCCCCGCGGGCTAGCGGGAGGGGTTGGGCCTCCTCCTACAATGAGCAGTTCTTC,CASSLPPRASGRGWASSYNEQFF
TRBJ2-2,TRBV12-3/TRBV12-4,-,many,TGTGCCAGCAGTTTTGCCCCAGGACAGTCCACCGGGGAGCTGTTTTTT,CASSFAPGQSTGELFF
TRBJ2-5,TRBV7-9,-,few,TGTGCCAGCAGCTTAGGGGAAACCTCGGGCACCCAGTACTTC,CASSLGETSGTQYF
TRBJ1-3,TRBV6-5,-,-,TGTGCCAGCAGTTACACGCAGTCCTCTGGAAACACCATATATTTT,CASSYTQSSGNTIYF
TRBJ2-1,TRBV4-2,-,-,TGTGCCAGCAGCCAAGTAACTGACAATGAGCAGTTCTTC,CASSQVTDNEQFF
TRBJ1-6,TRBV11-2,TRBD1,-,TGTGCCAGCAGCTCAACCGGGACAGGGATTTCACCCCTCCACTTT,CASSSTGTGISPLHF
TRBJ2-2,TRBV7-6,-,-,TGTGCCAGCAGCCCAACAGGGACCTACACCGGGGAGCTGTTTTTT,CASSPTGTYTGELFF
TRBJ2-7,TRBV14,-,-,TGTGCCAGCAGCCGTCAACCTACCGCCTACGAGCAGTACTTC,CASSRQPTAYEQYF
TRBJ2-5,TRBV2,TRBD2,few,TGTGCCAGCAGTGGGGTAGCGGGAGCACAAGAGACCCAGTACTTC,CASSGVAGAQETQYF
TRBJ2-7,TRBV4-2,TRBD2,many,TGTGCCAGCAGCCAAGAGCTGGCTAGCGGGGTGAACACCTACGAGCAGTACTTC,CASSQELASGVNTYEQYF
TRBJ2-3,TRBV10-3,TRBD2,few,TGTGCCATGGGGGGAGCGGGAGCGACAGATACGCAGTATTTT,CAMGGAGATDTQYF
TRBJ2-5,TRBV10-3,TRBD2,few,TGTGCCATCAGTGACGGGGGACTAGCGGGAGGGCCTGAGACCCAGTACTTC,CAISDGGLAGGPETQYF
TRBJ2-1,TRBV7-2,-,-,TGTGCCAGCAGGCCTGACTACGCATCCTACAATGAGCAGTTCTTC,CASRPDYASYNEQFF